This entry features one TCR beta chain sequence. The antigen remains undetermined. This entry is derived from a study of beta chain features in type 1 diabetes. Study-level information: Similarity in age, gender and cell yields was seen between patients and healthy donors.

Study results and limitations: Among patients with Type 1 diabetes, TCRB CDR3s were moderately but significantly shorter in every one of the four CD4+ subsets. Unsettled here was the matter of whether HLA type influences TCRB rearrangement.

Cell sorting via CD45RO/CCR7/CD25/CD127/CD95/CD27 was performed to obtain CD4+ naive, central memory, regulatory and stem cell-like memory cells. From germline, CDR1 is KGHSH and CDR2 LQKENI. The CDR3 spans 15 residues. Losses at the gene ends were 0 bases for V and 5 bases for J; bases not matched to a gene: 6. Of the isolated RNA, all was reverse transcribed, and so the sequenced material was expressed TCRB transcripts. The read count averaged approximately 3.5 million across naive, central memory and regulatory T cell samples. Profiling relied on immunoSEQ multiplex PCR, and the TCRdb table lists in-frame clones only, not all of them. The sample records around 260,000 clones, 20% to 25% being singletons.

The V call is TRBV18, the J call TRBJ2-5, with 7 bases fitting TRBD1. Sequenced input: naive CD4+ T cells from blood. This clonotype was obtained from a woman aged 25 to 39 with type 1 diabetes. The CDR3 bases are TGTGCCAGCTCACCACCCCGTACAGGGGTGGAGACCCAGTACTTC. As protein: CASSPPRTGVETQYF.